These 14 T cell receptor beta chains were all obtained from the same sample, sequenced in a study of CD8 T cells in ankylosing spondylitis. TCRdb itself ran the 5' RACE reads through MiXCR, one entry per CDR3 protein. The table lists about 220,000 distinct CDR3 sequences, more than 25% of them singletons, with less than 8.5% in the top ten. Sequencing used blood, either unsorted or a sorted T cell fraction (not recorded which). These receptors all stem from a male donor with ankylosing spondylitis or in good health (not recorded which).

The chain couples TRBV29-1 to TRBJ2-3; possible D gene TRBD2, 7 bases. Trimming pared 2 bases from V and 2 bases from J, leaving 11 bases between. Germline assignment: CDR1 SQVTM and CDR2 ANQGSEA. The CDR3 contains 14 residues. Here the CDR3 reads CSVETAGHTDTQYF. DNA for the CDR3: TGCAGCGTTGAAACAGCGGGACACACAGATACGCAGTATTTT.

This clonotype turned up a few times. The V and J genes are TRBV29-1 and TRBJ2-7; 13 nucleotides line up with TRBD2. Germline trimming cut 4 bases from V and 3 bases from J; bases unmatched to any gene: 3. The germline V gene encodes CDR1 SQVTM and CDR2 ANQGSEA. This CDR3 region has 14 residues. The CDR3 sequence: CSVAGLAGNYEQYF. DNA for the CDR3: TGCAGCGTTGCGGGACTAGCGGGAAACTACGAGCAGTACTTC.

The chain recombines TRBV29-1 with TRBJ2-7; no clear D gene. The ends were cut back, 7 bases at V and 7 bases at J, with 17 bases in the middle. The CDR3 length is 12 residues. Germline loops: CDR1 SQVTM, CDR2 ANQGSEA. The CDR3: CSAQGSLGEQYF. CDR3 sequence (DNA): TGCAGCGCCCAAGGCAGTCTCGGAGAGCAGTACTTC.

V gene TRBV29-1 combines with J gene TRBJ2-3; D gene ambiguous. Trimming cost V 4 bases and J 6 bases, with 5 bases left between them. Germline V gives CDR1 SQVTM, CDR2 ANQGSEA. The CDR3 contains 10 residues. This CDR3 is CSVGVDTQYF. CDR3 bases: TGCAGCGTTGGTGTGGATACGCAGTATTTT.

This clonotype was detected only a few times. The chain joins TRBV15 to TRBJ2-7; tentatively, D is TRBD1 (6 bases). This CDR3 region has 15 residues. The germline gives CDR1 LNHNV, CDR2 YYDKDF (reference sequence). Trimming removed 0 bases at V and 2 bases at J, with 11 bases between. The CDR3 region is CATSRDLTGTYEQYF. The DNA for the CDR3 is TGTGCCACCAGCAGAGACCTGACAGGAACCTACGAGCAGTACTTC.

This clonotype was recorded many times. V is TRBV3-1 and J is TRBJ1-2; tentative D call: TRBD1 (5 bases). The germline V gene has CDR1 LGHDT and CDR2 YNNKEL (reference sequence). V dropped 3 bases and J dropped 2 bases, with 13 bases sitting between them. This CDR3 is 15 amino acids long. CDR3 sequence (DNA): TGTGCCAGCAGCCACGCCGGGACGGGGAACTATGGCTACACCTTC. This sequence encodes CASSHAGTGNYGYTF.

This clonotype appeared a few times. CDR3 DNA sequence: TGCAGTGTGCAGGCTAGCGGTACCTACGAGCAGTACTTC. This encodes CSVQASGTYEQYF. V and J are TRBV20-1 and TRBJ2-7; 7 nucleotides agree with TRBD2. The CDR3 has 13 amino acids. V dropped 7 bases and J dropped 2; count of bases not matched to a gene: 8. CDR1 and CDR2 (germline): DFQATT, SNEGSKA (reference sequence).

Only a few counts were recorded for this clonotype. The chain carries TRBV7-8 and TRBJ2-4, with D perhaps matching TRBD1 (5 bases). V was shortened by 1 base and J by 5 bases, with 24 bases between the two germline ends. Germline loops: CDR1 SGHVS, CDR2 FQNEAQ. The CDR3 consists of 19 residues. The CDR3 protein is CASSLDLGSLPGYQNIQYF. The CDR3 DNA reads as TGTGCCAGCAGCTTAGACTTAGGTTCCTTACCAGGGTACCAAAACATTCAGTACTTC. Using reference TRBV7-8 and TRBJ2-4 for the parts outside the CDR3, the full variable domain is GAGVSQSPRYKVAKRGQDVALRCDPISGHVSLFWYQQALGQGPEFLTYFQNEAQLDKSGLPSDRFFAERPEGSVSTLKIQRTQQEDSAVYLCASSLDLGSLPGYQNIQYFGAGTRLSVL.

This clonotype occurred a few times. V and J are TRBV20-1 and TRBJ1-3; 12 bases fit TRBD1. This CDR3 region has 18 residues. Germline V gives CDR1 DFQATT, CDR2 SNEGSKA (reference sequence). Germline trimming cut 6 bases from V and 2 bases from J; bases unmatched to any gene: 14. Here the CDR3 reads CSARSRRDRGRTGNTIYF. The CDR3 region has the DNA TGCAGTGCCCGCAGCCGACGGGACAGGGGGCGCACTGGAAACACCATATATTTT.

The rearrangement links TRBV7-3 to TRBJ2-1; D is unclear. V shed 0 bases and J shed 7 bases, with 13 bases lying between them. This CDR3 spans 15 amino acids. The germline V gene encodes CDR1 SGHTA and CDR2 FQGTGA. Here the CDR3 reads CASSLTIGPYNEQFF. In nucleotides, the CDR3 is TGTGCCAGCAGCTTAACAATAGGGCCTTATAATGAGCAGTTCTTC. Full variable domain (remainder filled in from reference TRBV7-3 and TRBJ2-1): GAGVSQTPSNKVTEKGKYVELRCDPISGHTALYWYRQSLGQGPEFLIYFQGTGAADDSGLPNDRFFAVRPEGSVSTLKIQRTERGDSAVYLCASSLTIGPYNEQFFGPGTRLTVL.

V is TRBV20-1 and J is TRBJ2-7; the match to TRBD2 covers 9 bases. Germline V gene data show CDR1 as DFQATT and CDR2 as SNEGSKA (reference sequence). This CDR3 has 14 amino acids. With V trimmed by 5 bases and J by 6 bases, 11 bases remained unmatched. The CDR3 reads CSAAGGTSVVEQYF. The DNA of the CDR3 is TGCAGTGCTGCGGGGGGGACTAGTGTCGTCGAGCAGTACTTC.

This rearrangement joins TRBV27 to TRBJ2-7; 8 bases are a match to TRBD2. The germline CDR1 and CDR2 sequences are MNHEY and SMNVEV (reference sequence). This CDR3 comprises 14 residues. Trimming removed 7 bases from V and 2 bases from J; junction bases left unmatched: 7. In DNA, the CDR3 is TGTGCCAGCATGCGGACTAGCACAACCTACGAGCAGTACTTC. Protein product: CASMRTSTTYEQYF.

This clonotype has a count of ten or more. The CDR3 sequence: CSGRVNTEAFF. The CDR3 DNA is TGCAGCGGCAGGGTGAACACTGAAGCTTTCTTT. V and J are TRBV29-1 and TRBJ1-1, with D perhaps TRBD1 (5 bases). Germline V gives CDR1 SQVTM, CDR2 ANQGSEA. The CDR3 spans 11 residues. The ends were cut back, 7 bases at V and 0 bases at J, with 6 bases in the middle.

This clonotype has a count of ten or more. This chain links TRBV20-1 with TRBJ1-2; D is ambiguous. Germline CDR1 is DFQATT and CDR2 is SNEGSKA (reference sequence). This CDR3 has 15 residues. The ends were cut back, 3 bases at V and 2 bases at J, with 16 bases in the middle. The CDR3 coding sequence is TGCAGTGCTAGTAGGCAGCTAAGCGCAAACTATGGCTACACCTTC. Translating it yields CSASRQLSANYGYTF.